This T cell receptor (beta chain) is drawn from a study of long-term antiretroviral therapy in people with HIV. Concerning this clone itself: The antigen remains unidentified.

Regarding the study as a whole: The repertoire was dominated at all time points by clones expanded before ART.

This CDR3 region has 16 residues. CDR1 and CDR2 (germline): SGHDT, YYEEEE. V gave up 2 bases and J gave up 6 bases, with 20 bases separating them. The run of the v3.0 immunoSEQ assay was at survey level. Only in-frame clones appear in the TCRdb table, and some are missing; sequencing was by immunoSEQ multiplex PCR. The sample records 35,000 or so clones, about 80% being singletons. The chain is built from TRBV5-6 and TRBJ1-2, with D tentatively TRBD1 (6 bases). This clonotype was sampled from a man between 18 and 35 years old with HIV. The source material was unsorted PBMCs, sampled 0.4 years before starting antiretroviral therapy. CDR3 sequence: CASSLGRGAWWDGYTF. CDR3 DNA: TGTGCCAGCAGCTTAGGACGGGGGGCGTGGTGGGATGGCTACACCTTC.